This TCR beta chain was sequenced during a study of CD8 T cells in ankylosing spondylitis. There are 15 residues in the CDR3. The germline CDR1 and CDR2 sequences are DFQATT and SNEGSKA (reference sequence). MiXCR, run by TCRdb on the 5' RACE reads, gives a single entry per CDR3 protein. The sample includes 300,000 to 350,000 distinct CDR3 sequences, around 20% of them seen just once. Worth noting for this clonotype: The junction does not match germline at one end; this may be a read error.

The chain has TRBV20-1 and TRBJ2-1; TRBD2 matches at 8 bases. The clonotype was recovered from a female donor with ankylosing spondylitis or in good health (not recorded which). Sequencing was performed on blood, either unsorted or a sorted T cell fraction (not recorded which). CDR3 sequence reads: CSGGRASGYYNGQFF. Here the CDR3 DNA reads TGCAGTGGGGGTAGAGCTAGCGGGTATTACAATGGGCAGTTCTTC.